This T cell receptor beta chain is from a study of control samples from healthy donors and cancer patients. CDR3 length: 14 residues. CDR1 and CDR2 from the germline V gene are LNHDA and SQIVND (reference sequence). Deletions cut 3 bases from V and 8 bases from J, with 16 bases between. Measured with immunoSEQ multiplex PCR; TCRdb has only the in-frame clones, and not every one. The profile shows some 130,000 clones, roughly 92% of them singletons. The clonotype originates from a man between 18 and 29 years old in good health. Sequenced material: blood. The chain recombines TRBV19 with TRBJ1-1, with D hard to call. CDR3 DNA sequence: TGTGCCAGTAGTATCCCCGGCATAACAAGAGAAGCTTTCTTT. Amino acids: CASSIPGITREAFF. Combining the CDR3 with reference TRBV19 and TRBJ1-1 gives the whole variable domain DGGITQSPKYLFRKEGQNVTLSCEQNLNHDAMYWYRQDPGQGLRLIYYSQIVNDFQKGDIAEGYSVSREKKESFPLTVTSAQKNPTAFYLCASSIPGITREAFFGQGTRLTVV.